These 26 T cell receptor beta chains share one sample of origin, sequenced in a study of identifying expanded T cells in peripheral blood. Only in-frame clones appear in the TCRdb table, and some are missing; sequencing was by immunoSEQ multiplex PCR. This table holds 100,000 to 150,000 clones, 86% found once. The sequenced sample consisted of blood. The receptors shown here come from a person aged 18-69 years in good health.

The chain uses TRBV5-1 and TRBJ1-1, with D perhaps matching TRBD1 (5 bases). V lost 1 base to trimming and J lost 4 bases, with 20 bases between them. The CDR3 sequence is 17 residues long. From germline, CDR1 is SGHRS and CDR2 YFSETQ. The CDR3 spells CASSLRGRAESGTEAFF. CDR3 in DNA: TGCGCCAGCAGCTTGCGCGGCAGGGCCGAAAGCGGCACTGAAGCTTTCTTT.

The chain joins TRBV5-4 to TRBJ1-3, with 9 bases that match TRBD1. There are 17 residues in the CDR3. The V gene's germline CDR1 is SGHNT and CDR2 YYREEE (reference sequence). The trim removed 7 bases at V and 3 bases at J, leaving 14 bases unmatched. For the CDR3, the DNA is TGTGCCAGCTCCAGAGGGGTGACAGGGGGAGGTGGAAACACCATATATTTT. It translates to CASSRGVTGGGGNTIYF.

The V gene is TRBV5-1, the J gene TRBJ2-3; 10 nucleotides align to TRBD2. CDR1 is SGHRS and CDR2 is YFSETQ in the germline V gene. The CDR3 length is 14 residues. The V and J ends lost 2 bases and 5 bases, in that order; junction bases with no gene match: 2. CDR3 residues: CASSLLAGRDTQYF. The CDR3 region has the DNA TGCGCCAGCAGCTTACTAGCGGGGAGAGATACGCAGTATTTT.

The chain employs TRBV4-2 and TRBJ2-4; D is unresolved. Germline CDR1 and CDR2: LGHNA and YNFKEQ. This CDR3 has 18 residues. Trimming left V 0 bases short and J 0 bases short, with 15 bases between. CDR3 sequence reads: CASSQEPAGRSAKNIQYF. DNA for the CDR3: TGTGCCAGCAGCCAAGAACCCGCCGGCCGGTCAGCCAAAAACATTCAGTACTTC.

This sequence joins TRBV18 and TRBJ2-2, with 7 bases lining up with TRBD1. Per the germline V gene, CDR1 is KGHSH and CDR2 is LQKENI. V lost 3 bases and J lost 6; bases outside the gene matches: 4. The CDR3 is 14 amino acids. CDR3 sequence: CASSPTGDAGELFF. As DNA, the CDR3 is TGTGCCAGCTCACCCACAGGGGATGCCGGGGAGCTGTTTTTT.

The chain links TRBV5-1 to TRBJ1-1; D possibly corresponds to TRBD1 (6 bases). The CDR3 loop spans 15 amino acids. V shed 0 bases and J shed 4 bases, with 13 bases lying between them. CDR1 SGHRS and CDR2 YFSETQ come from the germline V gene. Written as DNA, the CDR3 is TGCGCCAGCAGCTTGGCCACAGGGACCATCACTGAAGCTTTCTTT. It specifies CASSLATGTITEAFF.

The chain is built from TRBV29-1 and TRBJ2-7, with 7 bases that match TRBD1. The germline CDR1 and CDR2 sequences are SQVTM and ANQGSEA. Trimming at V came to 6 bases and at J to 3 bases, leaving 8 bases not matched to a gene. This CDR3 contains 13 residues. The CDR3 DNA reads TGCAGCGTCGCCGACAGGGATCACTACGAGCAGTACTTC. The encoded protein is CSVADRDHYEQYF.

V is TRBV4-1 and J is TRBJ2-2; 9 bases agree with TRBD2. V was clipped by 3 bases and J by 4 bases; unmatched bases: 12. Germline V lookup: CDR1 MGHRA, CDR2 YSYEKL. The CDR3 spans 18 residues. CDR3 residues: CASSQRTLAGAVTGELFF. CDR3 nucleotide sequence: TGCGCCAGCAGCCAGAGGACGTTAGCGGGGGCGGTCACCGGGGAGCTGTTTTTT.

The gene calls are TRBV2 and TRBJ2-7, with D perhaps TRBD1 (6 bases). Per the germline V gene, CDR1 is SNHLY and CDR2 is FYNNEI. The length of the CDR3 is 14 residues. Trimming removed 5 bases from V and 0 bases from J, with 11 bases in between. CDR3 coding DNA: TGTGCCAGCAGTCCGGACAGTATCTCCTACGAGCAGTACTTC. Translated: CASSPDSISYEQYF.

The chain combines TRBV28 with TRBJ2-1, with D tentatively TRBD2 (5 bases). V dropped 5 bases and J dropped 4 bases, with 18 bases sitting between them. CDR1 is MDHEN and CDR2 is SYDVKM in the germline V gene. The CDR3 has 16 amino acids. The CDR3, as DNA: TGTGCCAGCAGTCTCAAGCGGACCTCCGGGTACAATGAGCAGTTCTTC. Translation: CASSLKRTSGYNEQFF.

The CDR3 DNA sequence: TGTGCCAGTAGTAAACGACTAGCGGGGGCCACAGATACGCAGTATTTT. Amino acids: CASSKRLAGATDTQYF. The V call is TRBV19, the J call TRBJ2-3; 12 nucleotides match TRBD2. The CDR3 is 16 residues long. The germline V gene has CDR1 LNHDA and CDR2 SQIVND (reference sequence). Trimming at V came to 4 bases and at J to 2 bases, leaving 4 bases not matched to a gene.

The V and J genes are TRBV18 and TRBJ2-7; 9 bases match TRBD1. The CDR3 length is 15 residues. Trimming cost V 2 bases and J 5 bases; bases outside gene matches: 7. Looked up from germline, CDR1 is KGHSH and CDR2 is LQKENI. The CDR3 loop reads CASSPVLGQGHEQYF. DNA of the CDR3: TGTGCCAGCTCACCAGTCCTGGGACAGGGCCACGAGCAGTACTTC.

The chain is built from TRBV7-3 and TRBJ2-1, with 8 positions matching TRBD1. This CDR3 has 16 residues. The germline V gene encodes CDR1 SGHTA and CDR2 FQGTGA. The J segment lost 7 bases and the V segment lost 5 bases, leaving 13 bases of the junction unmatched. The CDR3 loop is CASSIESQGAKNEQFF. The CDR3 DNA is TGTGCCAGCAGCATTGAATCTCAGGGGGCTAAAAATGAGCAGTTCTTC.

CDR3 in amino acids: CASSISGSAYEQYF. As DNA, the CDR3 is TGCGCCAGCAGTATAAGCGGGAGCGCCTACGAGCAGTACTTC. The chain couples TRBV5-1 to TRBJ2-7, with 8 bases matching TRBD2. The CDR3 spans 14 residues. J was trimmed by 2 bases and V by 5 bases; bases with no gene match: 6. The germline V gene has CDR1 SGHRS and CDR2 YFSETQ. Using reference TRBV5-1 and TRBJ2-7 for the parts outside the CDR3, the full variable domain is KAGVTQTPRYLIKTRGQQVTLSCSPISGHRSVSWYQQTPGQGLQFLFEYFSETQRNKGNFPGRFSGRQFSNSRSEMNVSTLELGDSALYLCASSISGSAYEQYFGPGTRLTVT.

This clone was found a few times. The rearrangement joins TRBV4-2 to TRBJ2-1, with D possibly called TRBD1 or TRBD2 (5 bases each). V lost 6 bases, J lost 8 bases, and 17 bases lay in between. The CDR3 covers 14 residues. The germline CDR1 and CDR2 sequences are LGHNA and YNFKEQ. The CDR3 reads CASRGDHRGDEQFF. The CDR3 nucleotides read TGTGCCAGCAGGGGGGACCACCGGGGTGATGAGCAGTTCTTC.

The rearrangement joins TRBV15 to TRBJ1-1; no clear D gene. The CDR3 is 13 amino acids. The germline V gene encodes CDR1 LNHNV and CDR2 YYDKDF (reference sequence). V lost 5 bases and J 3 bases, leaving 10 bases between the germline ends. The CDR3 loop is CATSVLFYTEAFF. The CDR3 bases are TGTGCCACCAGCGTCCTTTTCTACACTGAAGCTTTCTTT.

The sample holds one count of this clone. V and J are TRBV19 and TRBJ2-7, with D maybe TRBD1 (6 bases). There are 14 residues in the CDR3. Trimming stripped 7 bases from V and 0 bases from J, with 13 bases between. Germline assignment: CDR1 LNHDA and CDR2 SQIVND (reference sequence). CDR3 DNA sequence: TGTGCCAGTACCCCCGGGACACCCTCCTACGAGCAGTACTTC. Its protein is CASTPGTPSYEQYF.

J is TRBJ2-3 and V is TRBV6-5; D not resolved. Trimming left V 6 bases short and J 2 bases short, with 15 bases between. CDR3 length: 15 amino acids. The germline gives CDR1 MNHEY, CDR2 SVGAGI. The CDR3 DNA reads TGTGCCAGCAGCCCGACGGGCCTACACACAGATACGCAGTATTTT. Translation gives CASSPTGLHTDTQYF.

The chain couples TRBV5-1 to TRBJ2-5; D not certain. The V gene's germline CDR1 is SGHRS and CDR2 YFSETQ. The CDR3 runs to 14 residues. The V end lost 0 bases, the J end lost 0 bases, and 6 bases lay between the germline ends. CDR3 sequence (DNA): TGCGCCAGCAGCTTGGGGCACAACCAAGAGACCCAGTACTTC. Residues: CASSLGHNQETQYF. The full variable domain, its missing parts supplied by reference TRBV5-1 and TRBJ2-5, is KAGVTQTPRYLIKTRGQQVTLSCSPISGHRSVSWYQQTPGQGLQFLFEYFSETQRNKGNFPGRFSGRQFSNSRSEMNVSTLELGDSALYLCASSLGHNQETQYFGPGTRLLVL.

The rearrangement joins TRBV2 to TRBJ1-1; unclear D gene. This CDR3 region has 14 residues. Trimming pared 6 bases from V and 3 bases from J, leaving 14 bases between. Looked up from germline, CDR1 is SNHLY and CDR2 is FYNNEI. CDR3 sequence: CASRPGRVYTEAFF. Here the CDR3 DNA reads TGTGCCAGCAGACCCGGTAGAGTGTACACTGAAGCTTTCTTT. Full variable domain (remainder filled in from reference TRBV2 and TRBJ1-1): EPEVTQTPSHQVTQMGQEVILRCVPISNHLYFYWYRQILGQKVEFLVSFYNNEISEKSEIFDDQFSVERPDGSNFTLKIRSTKLEDSAMYFCASRPGRVYTEAFFGQGTRLTVV.

CDR3 nucleotide sequence: TGTGCCTGGAGCCCTCCCGGTTATAGCAATCAGCCCCAGCATTTT. This encodes CAWSPPGYSNQPQHF. The J gene is TRBJ1-5, the V gene TRBV30; D unclear. The CDR3 extends over 15 amino acids. Trimming took off 3 bases at V and 0 bases at J, with 12 bases between the two ends. CDR1 is GTSNPN, CDR2 SVGIG, per germline (reference sequence). Filled out from reference TRBV30 and TRBJ1-5, the complete variable domain reads SQTIHQWPATLVQPVGSPLSLECTVEGTSNPNLYWYRQAAGRGLQLLFYSVGIGQISSEVPQNLSASRPQDRQFILSSKKLLLSDSGFYLCAWSPPGYSNQPQHFGDGTRLSIL.

This chain uses TRBV27 with TRBJ1-1; 7 nucleotides match TRBD1. The CDR3 spans 18 residues. V was pared by 5 bases and J by 0 bases, with 15 bases of the junction left unmatched. Germline V gene sequence: CDR1 MNHEY, CDR2 SMNVEV (reference sequence). CDR3 loop: CASSPLPGQAAMNTEAFF. The CDR3 DNA sequence: TGTGCCAGCAGTCCCCTACCAGGACAGGCGGCAATGAACACTGAAGCTTTCTTT.

The chain recombines TRBV5-1 with TRBJ1-1, with no clear D. The CDR3 loop spans 16 amino acids. The germline V gene encodes CDR1 SGHRS and CDR2 YFSETQ. Trimming removed 3 bases from V and 4 bases from J, with 19 bases in between. DNA of the CDR3: TGCGCCAGCAGCTCCGAAATGGGGAATATCGGCACTGAAGCTTTCTTT. Protein: CASSSEMGNIGTEAFF.

V gene TRBV29-1 combines with J gene TRBJ1-1, with D possibly matching TRBD1 (6 bases). The CDR3 length is 16 residues. Trimming left V 0 bases short and J 1 base short, with 15 bases between. Germline V gene data show CDR1 as SQVTM and CDR2 as ANQGSEA. CDR3 in DNA: TGCAGCGTTGAAGATCCCCGGACAGCGAGGAACACTGAAGCTTTCTTT. This sequence encodes CSVEDPRTARNTEAFF.

This chain uses TRBV4-1 with TRBJ2-1, with D uncertain. Germline CDR1 is MGHRA and CDR2 is YSYEKL. Trimming took 0 bases from V and 0 from J, leaving 9 bases between them. The length of the CDR3 is 16 residues. The CDR3 region has the DNA TGCGCCAGCAGCCAAGATATGGGCAACTCCTACAATGAGCAGTTCTTC. Translation gives CASSQDMGNSYNEQFF.

The chain uses TRBV7-2 and TRBJ1-6; 8 bases are shared with TRBD1. V lost 5 bases, J lost 10 bases, and 7 bases stayed unmatched. Germline assignment: CDR1 SGHTA and CDR2 FQGNSA. There are 14 residues in the CDR3. For the CDR3, the DNA is TGTGCCAGCAGCCGGGTTCGACAGGGGTCACCCCTCCACTTT. Amino acid sequence: CASSRVRQGSPLHF.